This passage covers 32 T cell receptor beta chains from one sample sequenced in a study of neurological immune-mediated disorders. TCRdb independently ran MiXCR on the 5' RACE reads; one entry per CDR3 protein. The data contain around 76,000 distinct CDR3 sequences, 10% of them singletons. Described time point: longitudinal time-point 1 (baseline). Material for sequencing was PBMCs. The receptors were sampled from a man aged 25-45 years in good health.

For this clonotype: Since a much larger clone is just one base distant, this may be a read error. V and J are TRBV20-1 and TRBJ1-1, with 7 bases aligning to TRBD1. The CDR3 spans 12 residues. Germline CDR1 is DFQATT and CDR2 is SNEGSKA (reference sequence). DNA of the CDR3: TGCAGTGCTAGAGATGGGGGGACAGAAGTTTTCTTT. Translated: CSARDGGTEVFF.

This clonotype was counted at least ten times. The rearrangement joins TRBV7-2 to TRBJ1-5, with TRBD1 as a possible D gene (5 bases). V lost 3 bases, J lost 5 bases, and 11 bases lay in between. Germline V lookup: CDR1 SGHTA, CDR2 FQGNSA. The CDR3 contains 14 residues. CDR3 nucleotides: TGTGCCAGCAGCTTCGGGGGTAGGGATCAGCCCCAGCATTTT. It encodes CASSFGGRDQPQHF.

This clonotype appeared a single time. The chain couples TRBV14 to TRBJ2-7, with D possibly TRBD1 on 5 matching bases. Germline V lookup: CDR1 SGHDN, CDR2 FVKESK. CDR3 length: 14 amino acids. Trimming stripped 3 bases from V and 2 bases from J, with 11 bases between. Here the CDR3 reads CASSQGLITYEQYF. As DNA, the CDR3 is TGTGCCAGCAGCCAGGGGCTTATTACCTACGAGCAGTACTTC.

This clonotype was recorded at least ten times. The chain carries TRBV11-2 and TRBJ2-3; D is uncertain. The CDR3 is 14 residues long. V was cut by 4 bases and J by 1 base, with 9 bases left in between. CDR1 is SGHAT and CDR2 is FQNNGV in the germline V gene. CDR3 coding DNA: TGTGCCAGCAGCTACCAAGGTGGCACAGATACGCAGTATTTT. This codes for CASSYQGGTDTQYF.

This clonotype has a count of ten or more. J is TRBJ2-2 and V is TRBV7-2, with 11 bases identical to TRBD2. The CDR3 totals 14 residues. CDR1 SGHTA and CDR2 FQGNSA come from the germline V gene. With 5 bases clipped from V and 8 bases from J, the junction kept 4 bases outside the gene matches. The CDR3 region has the DNA TGTGCCAGCAGCCCGCGACTAGCGGGGGGGGAGCTGTTTTTT. It encodes CASSPRLAGGELFF.

This clonotype has at least ten counts. The gene calls are TRBV5-1 and TRBJ1-1; D might be TRBD1 (6 bases). The germline V gene encodes CDR1 SGHRS and CDR2 YFSETQ. This CDR3 comprises 13 residues. The V and J ends lost 3 bases and 5 bases respectively, with 11 bases between them. The CDR3 region has the DNA TGCGCCAGCAGCTCCGGACAGAGAACTGAAGCTTTCTTT. The encoded protein is CASSSGQRTEAFF.

The V and J genes are TRBV7-8 and TRBJ2-5; 12 nucleotides align to TRBD2. The CDR3 contains 15 residues. V trimming: 4 bases; J trimming: 5 bases; junction bases outside the gene matches: 5. The germline CDR1 and CDR2 sequences are SGHVS and FQNEAQ. Here the CDR3 reads CASSWTSGITETQYF. The DNA for the CDR3 is TGTGCCAGCAGCTGGACTAGCGGGATTACGGAGACCCAGTACTTC.

This clonotype came up many times. The V and J genes are TRBV12-3 or TRBV12-4 and TRBJ2-1; 11 nucleotides match TRBD2. This CDR3 region has 14 residues. Trimming at V came to 5 bases and at J to 6 bases, leaving 3 bases not matched to a gene. Here the CDR3 reads CASSMTSGANEQFF. CDR3 nucleotides: TGTGCCAGCAGTATGACTAGCGGGGCCAATGAGCAGTTCTTC.

This clonotype was counted at least ten times. This chain connects TRBV5-1 to TRBJ2-3; 8 bases map to TRBD2. Germline lookup yields CDR1 SGHRS and CDR2 YFSETQ. This CDR3 region has 16 residues. Trimming at V came to 2 bases and at J to 3 bases, leaving 8 bases not matched to a gene. CDR3 loop: CASSFTAGAGTDTQYF. The CDR3 DNA reads TGCGCCAGCAGCTTCACAGCGGGAGCTGGAACAGATACGCAGTATTTT.

This clonotype has a count of ten or more. The chain carries TRBV11-2 and TRBJ2-7; 9 nucleotides align to TRBD2. In germline, CDR1 is SGHAT, CDR2 FQNNGV. Trimming cost V 4 bases and J 0 bases; bases outside gene matches: 7. The CDR3 covers 16 residues. The CDR3 reads CASSYPLAGTSYEQYF. Here the CDR3 DNA reads TGTGCCAGCAGCTACCCGCTAGCGGGGACCTCCTACGAGCAGTACTTC.

This clonotype came up many times. The rearrangement uses TRBV25-1 and TRBJ1-2; no reliable D call. The V end was cut by 4 bases, the J end by 6 bases, with 12 bases between. The germline gives CDR1 MGHDK, CDR2 SYGVNS. This CDR3 region has 13 residues. The CDR3 DNA is TGTGCCAGCAGTGCGGCGGGGAAGGATGGCTACACCTTC. Translating gives CASSAAGKDGYTF.

This clonotype was observed many times. J is TRBJ1-6 and V is TRBV11-2, with D possibly TRBD1 on 6 matching bases. Between the trimmed V and J ends, which lost 6 bases and 7 bases, there was a span of 16 bases. The germline V gene has CDR1 SGHAT and CDR2 FQNNGV. The CDR3 loop spans 15 amino acids. CDR3 sequence reads: CASRPAGDANSPLHF. DNA for the CDR3: TGTGCCAGCAGGCCCGCAGGGGACGCCAATTCACCCCTCCACTTT.

This clonotype occurred many times. This chain joins TRBV7-2 and TRBJ2-7; D unresolved. Looked up from germline, CDR1 is SGHTA and CDR2 is FQGNSA. Trimming took 4 bases from V and 3 from J, leaving 7 bases between them. The CDR3 runs to 12 residues. The CDR3 protein is CASSSGYYEQYF. The CDR3 DNA reads as TGTGCCAGCAGCTCGGGTTACTACGAGCAGTACTTC.

Ten or more counts support this clonotype. This chain joins TRBV7-9 and TRBJ2-3; D possibly uses TRBD1 or TRBD2 (5 bases each). The CDR3 has 13 residues. V lost 1 base and J 5 bases, leaving 7 bases between the germline ends. Per the germline V gene, CDR1 is SEHNR and CDR2 is FQNEAQ (reference sequence). The CDR3 DNA reads as TGTGCCAGCAGCTTAGTGGGGGAAGATACGCAGTATTTT. This gives the protein CASSLVGEDTQYF.

This clonotype was counted many times. The chain carries TRBV5-1 and TRBJ2-3; D gene unclear. Germline values: CDR1 SGHRS, CDR2 YFSETQ. The V end lost 3 bases, the J end lost 1 base, and 12 bases lay between the germline ends. The CDR3 contains 15 residues. CDR3 bases: TGCGCCAGCAGCTGGACGGGCGCGGGCACAGATACGCAGTATTTT. This codes for CASSWTGAGTDTQYF.

This clonotype was seen ten or more times. The chain recombines TRBV24-1 with TRBJ1-5; D is unclear. The CDR3 length is 14 residues. V shed 5 bases and J shed 6 bases, with 13 bases lying between them. Per germline, CDR1 KGHDR and CDR2 SFDVKD. Written as DNA, the CDR3 is TGTGCCACCAGTGGCAACCAAGTAGGTCAGCCCCAGCATTTT. Residues: CATSGNQVGQPQHF.

About this clonotype itself: It may be a read error: a sequence one base away is much more abundant. This chain links TRBV12-3 or TRBV12-4 with TRBJ2-1; D unclear. Between the trimmed V and J ends, which lost 3 bases and 9 bases, there was a span of 12 bases. CDR3 length: 13 amino acids. CDR3 DNA: TGTGCCAGCAGTTTTAGACGGCTGGGTGAGCAGTTCTTC. It encodes CASSFRRLGEQFF.

The genes are TRBV18 and TRBJ1-4; D might be TRBD1 (5 bases). Trimming took off 0 bases at V and 6 bases at J, with 11 bases between the two ends. From germline, CDR1 is KGHSH and CDR2 LQKENI. This CDR3 has 15 amino acids. CDR3: CASSPPGEDYEKLFF. CDR3 nucleotide sequence: TGTGCCAGCTCACCACCGGGGGAAGATTATGAAAAACTGTTTTTT.

This clonotype was seen repeatedly, ten times or more. V is TRBV7-8 and J is TRBJ2-3; D is ambiguous. Trimming pared 4 bases from V and 4 bases from J, leaving 12 bases between. The CDR3 contains 14 residues. Germline V gene sequence: CDR1 SGHVS, CDR2 FQNEAQ. CDR3 in DNA: TGTGCCAGCAGCTCCTTCGGAAGGGCAGATACGCAGTATTTT. As protein: CASSSFGRADTQYF.

The rearrangement links TRBV11-2 to TRBJ1-1; TRBD1 is a possible D gene (5 bases). The ends were cut back, 2 bases at V and 1 base at J, with 11 bases in the middle. CDR3 size: 15 residues. Germline loops: CDR1 SGHAT, CDR2 FQNNGV. In DNA form, the CDR3 reads TGTGCCAGCAGCTTATGGGGACTCCAGAACACTGAAGCTTTCTTT. Its protein product is CASSLWGLQNTEAFF. The whole variable domain, remainder taken from reference TRBV11-2 and TRBJ1-1, is EAGVAQSPRYKIIEKRQSVAFWCNPISGHATLYWYQQILGQGPKLLIQFQNNGVVDDSQLPKDRFSAERLKGVDSTLKIQPAKLEDSAVYLCASSLWGLQNTEAFFGQGTRLTVV.

This clonotype was detected many times. The chain couples TRBV3-1 to TRBJ2-1; D not resolved. The CDR3 is 15 residues long. Trimming took 0 bases from V and 6 from J, leaving 12 bases between them. The germline gives CDR1 LGHDT, CDR2 YNNKEL (reference sequence). CDR3 region: CASSQDPALPNEQFF. In DNA, the CDR3 is TGTGCCAGCAGCCAAGATCCTGCCCTTCCCAATGAGCAGTTCTTC.

The table lists this clonotype with many counts. The chain recombines TRBV18 with TRBJ1-5; D remains ambiguous. Germline V gives CDR1 KGHSH, CDR2 LQKENI. This CDR3 has 13 amino acids. V was clipped by 3 bases and J by 7 bases, with 10 bases between them. The CDR3 DNA sequence: TGTGCCAGCTCACCGGGGTGGGAGCAGCCCCAGCATTTT. It yields the protein CASSPGWEQPQHF.

In its sample, this clonotype was seen once. This may arise from a read error, as a much more abundant clone is one base away. The genes are TRBV20-1 and TRBJ2-3; 13 bases line up with TRBD2. Germline-derived CDR1 and CDR2 are DFQATT and SNEGSKA (reference sequence). The CDR3 covers 21 residues. The CDR3 here is CNARGWVPGTSGTSDTDTQYF. The CDR3 nucleotides are TGCAATGCTAGAGGATGGGTCCCTGGGACTAGCGGGACGTCCGACACAGATACGCAGTATTTT.

This clonotype was seen repeatedly, ten times or more. The chain is built from TRBV5-1 and TRBJ1-2, with 11 positions matching TRBD1. Germline V lookup: CDR1 SGHRS, CDR2 YFSETQ. The trim removed 4 bases at V and 4 bases at J, leaving 6 bases unmatched. The CDR3 is made up of 15 amino acids. The CDR3 coding sequence is TGCGCCAGCAGCCAGGGACAGGGGGATTCCTATGGCTACACCTTC. It yields the protein CASSQGQGDSYGYTF.

Remarks on this clonotype: A much more abundant neighbour one base away suggests this may be a read error. This chain links TRBV20-1 with TRBJ2-1; TRBD2 matches 7 bases. Trimming cost V 0 bases and J 4 bases; bases outside gene matches: 12. The CDR3 length is 17 residues. In germline, CDR1 is DFQATT, CDR2 SNEGSKA (reference sequence). The CDR3 protein is CSARDPAGEDIYNEQFF. DNA for the CDR3: TGCAGTGCTAGAGATCCCGCGGGGGAGGACATTTACAATGAGCAGTTCTTC.

This clonotype was detected many times. V gene TRBV20-1 combines with J gene TRBJ1-1; tentatively, D is TRBD1 (6 bases). V was trimmed by 0 bases and J by 1 base, leaving 15 bases between them. The CDR3 has 16 amino acids. The germline V gene has CDR1 DFQATT and CDR2 SNEGSKA (reference sequence). The CDR3 sequence: CSARDIQGYSNTEAFF. In DNA, the CDR3 is TGCAGTGCTAGAGATATACAGGGATACTCGAACACTGAAGCTTTCTTT.

This clonotype came up many times. V and J are TRBV7-6 and TRBJ2-1; weak D call: TRBD1 (6 bases). Trimming removed 0 bases at V and 4 bases at J, with 13 bases between. There are 16 residues in the CDR3. The V gene's germline CDR1 is SGHVS and CDR2 FNYEAQ. CDR3 sequence reads: CASSLADSYMYNEQFF. CDR3 in DNA: TGTGCCAGCAGCTTAGCGGACAGCTACATGTACAATGAGCAGTTCTTC.

This clonotype was seen many times. CDR3 DNA: TGCAGCGTTGAAGCAGGACTAGCTAATACTGAGCAGTTCTTC. Encoded protein: CSVEAGLANTEQFF. This chain connects TRBV29-1 to TRBJ2-1; TRBD2 aligns across 8 bases. Germline lookup yields CDR1 SQVTM and CDR2 ANQGSEA. This CDR3 contains 14 residues. V shed 1 base, J shed 9 bases, and the junction held 8 bases outside the gene matches.

This clonotype was recorded many times. The rearrangement joins TRBV5-1 to TRBJ1-2; TRBD1 agrees at 11 bases. Germline-derived CDR1 and CDR2 are SGHRS and YFSETQ. The V gene end was trimmed by 4 bases and the J gene end by 7 bases; junction bases not matched to a gene: 15. This CDR3 is 17 amino acids long. CDR3 sequence reads: CASSADPSDRGRGGYTF. The CDR3 nucleotides are TGCGCCAGCAGCGCCGACCCTTCGGACAGGGGGCGAGGTGGCTACACCTTC.

This clonotype was found many times. This sequence joins TRBV19 and TRBJ1-1; D may be TRBD1 (5 bases). CDR1 is LNHDA, CDR2 SQIVND, per germline (reference sequence). This CDR3 has 14 residues. Trimming left V 7 bases short and J 1 base short, with 13 bases between. The CDR3 nucleotides are TGTGCCAGTACCCTAGGGACGGGGAACACTGAAGCTTTCTTT. Translating it yields CASTLGTGNTEAFF.

This clonotype was observed many times. This sequence joins TRBV5-1 and TRBJ1-1; unclear D gene. Trimming took off 4 bases at V and 0 bases at J, with 16 bases between the two ends. In germline, CDR1 is SGHRS, CDR2 YFSETQ. The CDR3 covers 16 residues. The CDR3 sequence: CASSLAFLQVNTEAFF. In DNA form, the CDR3 reads TGCGCCAGCAGCCTCGCCTTTCTCCAGGTGAACACTGAAGCTTTCTTT.

A note on this clonotype: At one of its ends the junction is not consistent with the germline gene, which may arise from a read error. The chain links TRBV7-7 to TRBJ2-1, with D perhaps assigned TRBD1 or TRBD2 (5 bases each). This CDR3 spans 13 amino acids. CDR1 and CDR2 (germline): SSHAT, FNYEAQ (reference sequence). CDR3 loop: CASSLGLGDEQFF. In DNA, the CDR3 is TGTGCTAGCAGCTTAGGGCTGGGGGATGAGCAGTTCTTC.